Listed below are T cell receptor beta chains from one sample, sequenced in a study of T cell responses to AZD1222 COVID-19 vaccine. The method was immunoSEQ multiplex PCR; TCRdb's version includes in-frame clones alone and lacks a portion of them. The data show 55,000 to 75,000 clones, 85% seen once. The input for sequencing was peripheral blood, taken on day 0 of AZD1222 vaccination. Receptor source: an adult in good health. Each CDR3 is given with its conserved first and last residue. Each record gives: D gene, clone size, V gene, J gene, CDR3 DNA, CDR3 protein. The D gene is left open where the match is weak. Clone size is given for some rows only: seen once, a few or many times, or a class if the clone is expanded.

d_gene: TRBD1; abundance: .; v_gene: TRBV5-8; j_gene: TRBJ2-7; CDR3nt: TGTGCCAGCAGGATTCGGACAGGCTACGAGCAGTACTTC; CDR3aa: CASRIRTGYEQYF
d_gene: .; abundance: once; v_gene: TRBV9; j_gene: TRBJ1-1; CDR3nt: TGTGCCAGCAGCGTAGGGGATACCGCAGCTTTCTTT; CDR3aa: CASSVGDTAAFF
d_gene: .; abundance: once; v_gene: TRBV6-5; j_gene: TRBJ2-1; CDR3nt: TGTGCCAGCAGTCCCACCAGGAGGTCCTACAATGAGCAGTTCTTC; CDR3aa: CASSPTRRSYNEQFF
d_gene: .; abundance: .; v_gene: TRBV7-2; j_gene: TRBJ2-2; CDR3nt: TGTGCCAGCAGGGGGGGCAGCTCGGGCACCGGGGAGCTGTTTTTT; CDR3aa: CASRGGSSGTGELFF
d_gene: TRBD2; abundance: .; v_gene: TRBV7-9; j_gene: TRBJ2-7; CDR3nt: TGTGCCAGCGGGGGAGGGAACGAGCAGTACTTC; CDR3aa: CASGGGNEQYF
d_gene: .; abundance: .; v_gene: TRBV4-2; j_gene: TRBJ2-4; CDR3nt: TGTGCCAGCAGCCAAGCGTCCGAGGTGGGTCTCAAAAACATTCAGTACTTC; CDR3aa: CASSQASEVGLKNIQYF
d_gene: .; abundance: .; v_gene: TRBV6-1; j_gene: TRBJ2-7; CDR3nt: TGTGCCAGCAGTGAAACCAGCGACGAGCAGTACTTC; CDR3aa: CASSETSDEQYF
d_gene: .; abundance: .; v_gene: TRBV2; j_gene: TRBJ1-1; CDR3nt: TGTGCCAGCAGGGTCACAGAAGACACTGAAGCTTTCTTT; CDR3aa: CASRVTEDTEAFF
d_gene: .; abundance: .; v_gene: TRBV16; j_gene: TRBJ2-7; CDR3nt: TGTGCCAGCAGCCAGACGGACGATCCCACCCACGAGCAGTACTTC; CDR3aa: CASSQTDDPTHEQYF
d_gene: .; abundance: .; v_gene: TRBV7-9; j_gene: TRBJ2-1; CDR3nt: TGTGCCAGCAGCTTCCAGAACAATGAGCAGTTCTTC; CDR3aa: CASSFQNNEQFF
d_gene: .; abundance: .; v_gene: TRBV27; j_gene: TRBJ1-2; CDR3nt: TGTGCCAGCCCTGGAGGGGTGGTGGGCTATGGCTACACCTTC; CDR3aa: CASPGGVVGYGYTF
d_gene: TRBD1; abundance: .; v_gene: TRBV28; j_gene: TRBJ1-3; CDR3nt: TGTGCCAGCACCGTACAGGGGGCAGGAGGAAACACCATATATTTT; CDR3aa: CASTVQGAGGNTIYF
d_gene: .; abundance: .; v_gene: TRBV7-2; j_gene: TRBJ1-2; CDR3nt: TGTGCCAGCAGCTTATACCCCTATGGCTACACCTTC; CDR3aa: CASSLYPYGYTF
d_gene: .; abundance: once; v_gene: TRBV5-6; j_gene: TRBJ1-6; CDR3nt: TGTGCCAGCAGCCGCGACGGAAAACTTAATAATTCACCCCTCCACTTT; CDR3aa: CASSRDGKLNNSPLHF
d_gene: .; abundance: .; v_gene: TRBV7-2; j_gene: TRBJ1-2; CDR3nt: TGTGCCAGCAGCTTAAGGCCAGAGAGAGTTAACTATGGCTACACCTTC; CDR3aa: CASSLRPERVNYGYTF
d_gene: TRBD1; abundance: .; v_gene: TRBV6-2/TRBV6-3; j_gene: TRBJ2-1; CDR3nt: TGTGCCAGCAGACCTAGGGGACAGGGGGGCGACAATGAGCAGTTCTTC; CDR3aa: CASRPRGQGGDNEQFF
d_gene: .; abundance: .; v_gene: TRBV5-1; j_gene: TRBJ2-3; CDR3nt: TGCGCCAGCAGAGAGGGACATAGCACAGATACGCAGTATTTT; CDR3aa: CASREGHSTDTQYF
d_gene: .; abundance: .; v_gene: TRBV27; j_gene: TRBJ1-1; CDR3nt: TGTGCCAGCAGTTCGTGGGCGGGACTCGGCGGGACTGAAGCTTTCTTT; CDR3aa: CASSSWAGLGGTEAFF
d_gene: .; abundance: few; v_gene: TRBV19; j_gene: TRBJ1-2; CDR3nt: TGTGCCAGTAGTTTCTCGGGGCTCCATGGCTACACCTTC; CDR3aa: CASSFSGLHGYTF